The next 30 T cell receptor beta chains were all read from a single sample in a study of neurological immune-mediated disorders. TCRdb recomputed calls from the 5' RACE reads with MiXCR, one row per CDR3 protein. The sample yields 55,000 to 65,000 distinct CDR3 sequences, approximately 12% seen once. The source material was PBMCs. These receptors all stem from an older woman with HTLV-1-associated myelopathy (HAM/TSP).

This clonotype was observed at least ten times. The rearrangement links TRBV5-1 to TRBJ2-3; the D gene is possibly TRBD1 (6 bases). Germline assignment: CDR1 SGHRS and CDR2 YFSETQ. This CDR3 has 16 residues. V lost 1 base and J lost 1, with 13 bases in between. CDR3 amino acids: CASSLLQGTGTDTQYF. CDR3 nucleotides: TGCGCCAGCAGCTTGCTACAGGGTACTGGCACAGATACGCAGTATTTT.

In its sample, this clonotype is medium-sized. The chain links TRBV20-1 to TRBJ2-3; D gene unclear. CDR1 is DFQATT, CDR2 SNEGSKA, per germline (reference sequence). This CDR3 spans 14 amino acids. V was cut by 0 bases and J by 2 bases, with 9 bases left in between. CDR3 region: CSARDFGTTDTQYF. The CDR3 nucleotides read TGCAGTGCTAGAGATTTCGGCACCACAGATACGCAGTATTTT.

This clonotype showed up many times. The CDR3 protein is CSAGSTNEKLFF. CDR3 nucleotide sequence: TGCAGTGCTGGGTCAACTAATGAAAAACTGTTTTTT. The chain joins TRBV20-1 to TRBJ1-4, with D hard to call. CDR3 length: 12 residues. From germline, CDR1 is DFQATT and CDR2 SNEGSKA (reference sequence). V shed 5 bases and J shed 0 bases, with 4 bases lying between them.

This clonotype showed up many times. The V call is TRBV12-3 or TRBV12-4, the J call TRBJ2-2; no firm D call. V was trimmed by 8 bases and J by 9 bases, leaving 13 bases between them. The CDR3 is 12 residues long. The CDR3 DNA reads as TGTGCCAGCGGTATGAGGATAAGGGAGCTGTTTTTT. This gives the protein CASGMRIRELFF.

There are many counts of this clonotype. This chain links TRBV3-1 with TRBJ2-1; tentatively, D is TRBD2 (6 bases). Per germline, CDR1 LGHDT and CDR2 YNNKEL (reference sequence). V gave up 0 bases and J gave up 1 base, with 10 bases separating them. The CDR3 loop spans 16 amino acids. DNA of the CDR3: TGTGCCAGCAGCCAAGATCTTAGCGGATCCTACAATGAGCAGTTCTTC. This translates into CASSQDLSGSYNEQFF.

The sample holds many counts of this clonotype. The chain joins TRBV28 to TRBJ1-2, with a possible D match to TRBD1 (5 bases). The V and J ends lost 9 bases and 0 bases respectively, with 11 bases between them. CDR1 MDHEN and CDR2 SYDVKM come from the germline V gene. This CDR3 is 13 amino acids long. The CDR3 spells CASTDRTNYGYTF. CDR3 in DNA: TGTGCCAGTACAGACAGAACTAACTATGGCTACACCTTC.

This clonotype was seen a single time. CDR3 in amino acids: CSARVSGTGGQEKLFF. The CDR3 region has the DNA TGCAGTGCTAGAGTATCCGGGACAGGGGGCCAGGAAAAACTGTTTTTT. The V call is TRBV20-1, the J call TRBJ1-4, with 12 bases that match TRBD1. The V gene end was trimmed by 1 base and the J gene end by 8 bases; junction bases not matched to a gene: 8. Looked up from germline, CDR1 is DFQATT and CDR2 is SNEGSKA (reference sequence). This CDR3 region has 16 residues.

Ten or more counts support this clonotype. The chain is built from TRBV28 and TRBJ2-5; weak D call: TRBD1 (6 bases). The length of the CDR3 is 12 residues. The germline V and J ends were trimmed by 7 bases and 7 bases, with 13 bases remaining between them. Germline V gene data show CDR1 as MDHEN and CDR2 as SYDVKM. Here the CDR3 reads CASTRLGGTQYF. The CDR3 DNA reads TGTGCCAGCACCCGGCTAGGGGGGACCCAGTACTTC.

This clonotype was recorded at least ten times. V and J are TRBV12-3 or TRBV12-4 and TRBJ1-5; the D gene is possibly TRBD1 (5 bases). The CDR3 covers 13 residues. Trimming removed 6 bases from V and 4 bases from J, with 10 bases in between. The CDR3 sequence: CASSRDYNQPQHF. The CDR3 nucleotides read TGTGCCAGCAGCAGGGACTATAATCAGCCCCAGCATTTT.

The genes are TRBV7-2 and TRBJ2-7; 11 bases are a match to TRBD2. Germline CDR1 reads SGHTA; CDR2 reads FQGNSA. V gave up 5 bases and J gave up 7 bases; unmatched junction bases: 10. This CDR3 contains 15 residues. CDR3 sequence (DNA): TGTGCCAGCAGCCGGAAACTAGCGGGAGACAGTGAGCAGTACTTC. Its protein is CASSRKLAGDSEQYF.

This clonotype occurred many times. The chain carries TRBV5-1 and TRBJ2-7, with TRBD1 matching 7 bases. After removal of 1 base from V and 4 bases from J, the junction contained 5 bases not matched to a gene. CDR1 SGHRS and CDR2 YFSETQ come from the germline V gene. The CDR3 loop spans 14 amino acids. The CDR3 sequence is CASSLRTGVYEQYF. The CDR3, as DNA: TGCGCCAGCAGCTTGAGGACAGGTGTTTACGAGCAGTACTTC.

This clonotype was counted a few times. The genes are TRBV6-5 and TRBJ2-2; D not resolved. Trimming stripped 0 bases from V and 1 base from J, with 6 bases between. The CDR3 is 15 amino acids. CDR1 is MNHEY and CDR2 is SVGAGI in the germline V gene. The CDR3 region is CASSYSRGNTGELFF. The DNA of the CDR3 is TGTGCCAGCAGTTACTCGAGAGGGAACACCGGGGAGCTGTTTTTT.

This chain connects TRBV14 to TRBJ2-6, with D possibly TRBD1 on 6 matching bases. Trimming took 7 bases from V and 2 from J, leaving 18 bases between them. The CDR3 contains 17 residues. Per the germline V gene, CDR1 is SGHDN and CDR2 is FVKESK. CDR3 amino acids: CASIPRQADAGANVLTF. The CDR3 nucleotides are TGTGCCAGCATCCCCAGACAGGCTGACGCTGGGGCCAACGTCCTGACTTTC.

The chain joins TRBV4-1 to TRBJ2-7; D is perhaps TRBD1 or TRBD2 (5 bases each). Germline loops: CDR1 MGHRA, CDR2 YSYEKL. With 0 bases removed from V and 7 bases from J, the gap between germline ends came to 13 bases. The CDR3 loop spans 14 amino acids. The chain's CDR3 is CASSQDGTRREQYF. For the CDR3, the DNA is TGCGCCAGCAGCCAAGATGGGACCCGGAGGGAGCAGTACTTC.

The table lists this clonotype with many counts. V usage is TRBV4-1 and J usage is TRBJ2-7; no firm D call. Germline V gene data show CDR1 as MGHRA and CDR2 as YSYEKL. CDR3 size: 16 residues. Trimming took off 2 bases at V and 0 bases at J, with 14 bases between the two ends. The CDR3 loop is CASSQYTTMSSYEQYF. CDR3 coding DNA: TGCGCCAGCAGCCAATATACGACGATGAGCTCCTACGAGCAGTACTTC.

This clonotype has at least ten counts. This chain connects TRBV20-1 to TRBJ2-5; no clear D gene. Per the germline V gene, CDR1 is DFQATT and CDR2 is SNEGSKA (reference sequence). The CDR3 runs to 11 residues. Trimming removed 5 bases from V and 3 bases from J, with 7 bases in between. The CDR3 coding sequence is TGCAGTGCTGGGCCCAAAGAGACCCAGTACTTC. Its protein product is CSAGPKETQYF.

In this sample, this clonotype turned up many times. The V call is TRBV5-1, the J call TRBJ2-7; either TRBD1 or TRBD2 may fit D (5 bases each). With 0 bases removed from V and 0 bases from J, the gap between germline ends came to 7 bases. CDR3 length equals 14 residues. Per germline, CDR1 SGHRS and CDR2 YFSETQ. The CDR3 region is CASSLVGTSYEQYF. CDR3 nucleotide sequence: TGCGCCAGCAGCTTGGTGGGGACCTCCTACGAGCAGTACTTC.

In its sample, this clonotype ranks as medium-sized (0.01 to 0.1%). The chain employs TRBV3-1 and TRBJ2-1, with a possible D match to TRBD2 (5 bases). The CDR3 has 16 residues. Germline values: CDR1 LGHDT, CDR2 YNNKEL (reference sequence). Trimming left V 3 bases short and J 8 bases short, with 20 bases between. This chain's CDR3 is CASSHYRDSALDEQFF. The CDR3 bases are TGTGCCAGCAGCCATTACCGGGATTCAGCGCTCGATGAGCAGTTCTTC.

This clonotype has at least ten counts. The rearrangement uses TRBV5-5 and TRBJ1-1, with 8 bases that match TRBD1. Germline CDR1 reads SGHKS; CDR2 reads YYEKEE (reference sequence). This CDR3 spans 13 amino acids. Trimming cost V 4 bases and J 8 bases; bases outside gene matches: 7. CDR3 in amino acids: CASSQLGQGEAFF. The CDR3 DNA reads TGTGCCAGCAGCCAACTAGGACAGGGAGAAGCTTTCTTT.

This clonotype came up many times. The gene calls are TRBV12-3 or TRBV12-4 and TRBJ1-5; D is perhaps TRBD1 (5 bases). Trimming removed 5 bases at V and 5 bases at J, with 19 bases between. The CDR3 is 16 amino acids. The CDR3 region is CASSATGLEGYQPQHF. The CDR3 DNA follows: TGTGCCAGCAGTGCTACGGGACTCGAGGGGTATCAGCCCCAGCATTTT.

This clonotype came up a few times. A much larger clone is a single base away; this may be a read error. The chain has TRBV5-1 and TRBJ1-2; possible D gene TRBD1, 5 bases. The CDR3 runs 15 residues. CDR1 and CDR2 (germline): SGHRS, YFSETQ. V was pared by 2 bases and J by 6 bases, with 17 bases between. The chain's CDR3 is CASSLNSRVNNGYTF. As DNA, the CDR3 is TGCGCCAGCAGCTTAAACAGCAGGGTGAATAATGGCTACACCTTC.

The table lists this clonotype with many counts. The V gene is TRBV12-3 or TRBV12-4, the J gene TRBJ2-2, with 8 bases lining up with TRBD2. V shed 5 bases and J 3 bases; nucleotides not matched to a gene: 2. The CDR3 has 14 residues. CDR3 coding DNA: TGTGCCAGCAGTCTGGGACTAGACACCGGGGAGCTGTTTTTT. It is translated as CASSLGLDTGELFF.

V gene TRBV20-1 combines with J gene TRBJ2-5, with D uncertain. Trimming stripped 0 bases from V and 5 bases from J, with 16 bases between. The CDR3 spans 15 residues. Per the germline V gene, CDR1 is DFQATT and CDR2 is SNEGSKA (reference sequence). The CDR3 protein is CSARDQVGCLETQYF. CDR3 bases: TGCAGTGCTAGAGATCAAGTTGGGTGTTTGGAGACCCAGTACTTC.

This clonotype showed up many times. This chain links TRBV4-1 with TRBJ2-2; maybe TRBD1 (8 bases). Trimming removed 4 bases from V and 12 bases from J, with 18 bases in between. Germline lookup yields CDR1 MGHRA and CDR2 YSYEKL. This CDR3 has 14 amino acids. This chain's CDR3 is CASSPGGLADQLFF. In DNA, the CDR3 is TGCGCCAGCAGCCCAGGGGGCCTAGCGGACCAGCTGTTTTTT.

The CDR3 DNA is TGTGCCAGCAGTGAAGGCCCCGGGGAGCTGTTTTTT. It specifies CASSEGPGELFF. This chain uses TRBV6-1 with TRBJ2-2, with D unclear. This CDR3 has 12 residues. CDR1 and CDR2 (germline): MNHNS, SASEGT. The V end lost 1 base, the J end lost 6 bases, and 3 bases lay between the germline ends.

This clonotype turned up a few times. This sequence joins TRBV29-1 and TRBJ2-7; possible D gene TRBD1, 5 bases. The germline V gene has CDR1 SQVTM and CDR2 ANQGSEA. The CDR3 contains 12 residues. Between the trimmed V and J ends, which lost 3 bases and 0 bases, there was a span of 6 bases. CDR3 in amino acids: CSVDDSSYEQYF. Written as DNA, the CDR3 is TGCAGCGTTGACGACAGCTCCTACGAGCAGTACTTC.

This clonotype was counted at least ten times. This rearrangement joins TRBV7-2 to TRBJ1-6; no clear D. This CDR3 has 13 amino acids. V lost 5 bases and J 10 bases, leaving 12 bases between the germline ends. Germline CDR1 reads SGHTA; CDR2 reads FQGNSA. The chain's CDR3 is CASSQAVESPLHF. The DNA of the CDR3 is TGTGCCAGCAGCCAGGCGGTCGAATCACCCCTCCACTTT.

This clonotype was counted many times. This chain joins TRBV20-1 and TRBJ2-5; D possibly corresponds to TRBD2 (6 bases). V lost 3 bases and J 3 bases, leaving 11 bases between the germline ends. The CDR3 has 13 residues. Germline values: CDR1 DFQATT, CDR2 SNEGSKA (reference sequence). The CDR3 region is CSASSGQKETQYF. CDR3 DNA: TGCAGTGCTAGTAGCGGACAAAAAGAGACCCAGTACTTC.

At least ten counts were recorded for this clonotype. V usage is TRBV7-2 and J usage is TRBJ1-2; no clear D. Germline lookup yields CDR1 SGHTA and CDR2 FQGNSA. Trimming removed 5 bases from V and 4 bases from J, with 11 bases in between. The CDR3 totals 13 residues. The DNA for the CDR3 is TGTGCCAGCAGCCTAGGCGCCCTCTATGGCTACACCTTC. This gives the protein CASSLGALYGYTF.

This clonotype has ten or more counts. V is TRBV20-1 and J is TRBJ2-7; 7 bases are a match to TRBD1. V lost 0 bases, J lost 3 bases, and 8 bases stayed unmatched. CDR1 is DFQATT and CDR2 is SNEGSKA in the germline V gene (reference sequence). The CDR3 spans 15 residues. The CDR3 sequence is CSARDPGTERYEQYF. The CDR3, as DNA: TGCAGTGCTAGAGACCCCGGGACAGAGCGCTACGAGCAGTACTTC.